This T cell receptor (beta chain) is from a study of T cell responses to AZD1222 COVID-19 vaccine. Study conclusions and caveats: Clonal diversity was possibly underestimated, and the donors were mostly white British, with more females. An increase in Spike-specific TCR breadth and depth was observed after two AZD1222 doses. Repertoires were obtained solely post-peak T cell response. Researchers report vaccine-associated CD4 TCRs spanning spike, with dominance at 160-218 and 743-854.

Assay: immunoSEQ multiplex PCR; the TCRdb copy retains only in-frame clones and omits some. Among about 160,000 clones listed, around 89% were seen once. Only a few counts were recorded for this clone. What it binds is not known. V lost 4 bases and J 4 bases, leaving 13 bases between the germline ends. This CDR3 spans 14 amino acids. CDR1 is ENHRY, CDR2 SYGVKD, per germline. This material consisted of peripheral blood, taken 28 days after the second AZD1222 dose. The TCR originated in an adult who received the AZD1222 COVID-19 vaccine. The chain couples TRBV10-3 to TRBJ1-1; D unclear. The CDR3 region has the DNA TGTGCCATCAGTGTGGACCAGCAGAGCACTGAAGCTTTCTTT. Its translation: CAISVDQQSTEAFF.